This section outlines one T cell receptor beta chain sequence together with its context. The antigen is not known. Donors consisted of healthy bone marrow donors. PCR employed 60 Vbeta and 13 Jbeta primers. TCRdb's copy holds only in-frame clones and misses some; the assay was immunoSEQ multiplex PCR. The data hold fewer than 90,000 clones, with around three quarters observed a single time. The CDR3 runs 17 residues. Germline V lookup: CDR1 SGHTS, CDR2 YDEGEE. The V gene end was trimmed by 5 bases and the J gene end by 4 bases; junction bases not matched to a gene: 8. These data are taken from a study of cytomegalovirus exposure and HLA in healthy donors. Study findings and constraints: High sensitivity and specificity were reportedly achieved when the classifier diagnosed cytomegalovirus status. In vitro work confirmed that a few CMV-associated chains recognize CMV antigens.

What was sequenced was PBMCs. The rearrangement links TRBV5-8 to TRBJ2-6, with 11 bases lining up with TRBD1. The origin of this receptor is a male donor in good health and CMV-seronegative. For the CDR3, the DNA is TGTGCCAGCAGAGTGGACAGGGGGCGCTTAGGGGCCAACGTCCTGACTTTC. It yields the protein CASRVDRGRLGANVLTF.